This T cell receptor beta chain was retrieved from a study of blood T cell repertoires in COVID-19 (dated by TCRdb to 2019 to 2021). A note on the overall study: Samples covering the acute and convalescent phases of COVID-19 were provided by collaborators in the United States, Italy and Spain. The prospective study material was composed of cDNA or gDNA derived from T cells, B-cell-depleted T cells, or PBMCs. Deeply sampled blood TCRbeta repertoires from subjects exposed to, actively infected with, or recovered from COVID-19 were included in the dataset. A freely available public database, intended as a resource for researchers studying the immune response to SARS-CoV-2, is where the repertoires were released. Samples were obtained from the ongoing ImmuneRACE study (first 160 participants) and from 1,254 subjects provided by 6 global collaborators. Nearly every sample came with metadata listing a de-identified subject ID, COVID-19 status, age in years and sex. HLA class I and class II types, where available, came from metadata supplied by the sample provider rather than from assay-based typing.

V is reduced by 5 bases and J by 3 bases, leaving a spacing of 10 bases between them. Reading from cysteine to phenylalanine, the CDR3 counts 12 amino acids. CDR3 DNA only is kept here, 36 bases in frame from base 1. CDR1 and CDR2 (SQVTM, ANQGSEA) derive from the germline V gene. Study-wide findings and limitations: How much clinical and demographic metadata was included differed by source and by participant, and the metadata was provided uncurated.

At one collaborating source in Seattle, patients were enrolled during active infection and were followed longitudinally through the course of disease. Each collaborating institution followed its own protocols to collect whole blood in K2EDTA tubes. For TCRbeta analysis, collaborators shipped samples as frozen whole blood, isolated PBMCs, or DNA extracted from either of those sample types. TCRbeta CDR3 regions were amplified from genomic DNA by means of the immunoSEQ Assay, a bias-controlled multiplex PCR. Regarding the original processing steps: The number of nucleated cells in each sample was estimated by amplification of reference gene primers within the assay. To quantify the absolute abundance of each unique TCRbeta CDR3 rearrangement, sequence reads were collapsed and filtered. For each sample, productive Simpson clonality was calculated as the square root of Simpson's diversity index over productive rearrangements. In TCRdb, the immuneACCESS table is reduced to in-frame sequences with V and J assigned. These tables do not hold every clone; where another copy was compared, an unresolved V gene accounts for under half, and the others remain unexplained. The V and J calls and clone size are taken from that table; D and trimming were inferred from the DNA. This sample gives some 500,000 clones in total; about 88% of them show up just once. The top ten clones comprise roughly 8% of the sample.

This clone appeared a single time. Its target antigen remains unknown. Per-nucleotide qualities are absent, and no much larger clonotype sits a single base away. What was sequenced was peripheral blood. The receptor's source is a woman between 50 and 59 years old with COVID-19, enrolled during active disease. The chain couples TRBV29-1 to TRBJ1-1; the D region possibly corresponds to TRBD1 (6 bases align). CDR3 region: CSVRKGDTEAFF. The nucleotide sequence reads as follows: TGCAGCGTTCGGAAGGGGGACACTGAAGCTTTCTTT.